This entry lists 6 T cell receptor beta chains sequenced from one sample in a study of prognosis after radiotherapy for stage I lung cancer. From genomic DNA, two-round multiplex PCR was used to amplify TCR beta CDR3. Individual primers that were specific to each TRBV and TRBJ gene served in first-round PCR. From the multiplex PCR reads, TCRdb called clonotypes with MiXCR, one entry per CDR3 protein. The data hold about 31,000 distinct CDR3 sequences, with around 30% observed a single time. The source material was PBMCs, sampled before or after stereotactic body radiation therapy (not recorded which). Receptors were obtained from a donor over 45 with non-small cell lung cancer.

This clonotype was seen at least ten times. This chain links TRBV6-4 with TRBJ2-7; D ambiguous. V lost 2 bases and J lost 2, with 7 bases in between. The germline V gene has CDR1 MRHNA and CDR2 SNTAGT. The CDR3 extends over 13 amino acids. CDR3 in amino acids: CASSDPGTYEQYF. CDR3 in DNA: TGTGCCAGCAGTGACCCAGGAACCTACGAGCAGTACTTC.

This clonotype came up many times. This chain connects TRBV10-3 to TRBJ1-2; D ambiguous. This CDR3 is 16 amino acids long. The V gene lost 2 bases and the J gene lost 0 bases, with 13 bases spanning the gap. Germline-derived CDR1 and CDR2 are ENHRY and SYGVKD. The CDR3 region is CAISEGAGAANYGYTF. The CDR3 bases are TGTGCCATCAGTGAGGGCGCAGGCGCAGCTAACTATGGCTACACCTTC.

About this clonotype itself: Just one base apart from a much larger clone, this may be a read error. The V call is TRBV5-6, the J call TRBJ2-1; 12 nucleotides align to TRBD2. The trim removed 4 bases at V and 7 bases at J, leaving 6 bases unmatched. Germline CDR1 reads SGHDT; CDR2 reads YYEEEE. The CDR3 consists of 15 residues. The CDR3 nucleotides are TGTGCCAGCAGCCCTTGGACTAGCGGGATTAATGAGCAGTTCTTC. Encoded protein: CASSPWTSGINEQFF.

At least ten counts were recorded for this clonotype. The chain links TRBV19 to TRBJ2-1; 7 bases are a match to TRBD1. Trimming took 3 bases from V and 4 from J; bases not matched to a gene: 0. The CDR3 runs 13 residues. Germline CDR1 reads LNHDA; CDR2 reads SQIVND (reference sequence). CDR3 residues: CASSMGQYNEQFF. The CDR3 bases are TGTGCCAGTAGTATGGGACAGTACAATGAGCAGTTCTTC.

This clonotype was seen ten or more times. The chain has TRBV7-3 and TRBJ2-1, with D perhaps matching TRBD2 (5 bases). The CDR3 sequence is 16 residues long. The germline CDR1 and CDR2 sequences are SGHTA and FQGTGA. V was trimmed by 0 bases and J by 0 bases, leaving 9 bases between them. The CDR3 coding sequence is TGTGCCAGCAGCTTAACAGCGGCCGGCTCCTACAATGAGCAGTTCTTC. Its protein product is CASSLTAAGSYNEQFF.

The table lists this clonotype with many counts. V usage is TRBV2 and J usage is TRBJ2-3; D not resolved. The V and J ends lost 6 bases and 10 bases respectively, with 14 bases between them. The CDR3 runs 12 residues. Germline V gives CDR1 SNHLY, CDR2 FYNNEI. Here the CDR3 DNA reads TGTGCCAGCAGATTAGACCCAGAAGCGCAGTATTTT. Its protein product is CASRLDPEAQYF.